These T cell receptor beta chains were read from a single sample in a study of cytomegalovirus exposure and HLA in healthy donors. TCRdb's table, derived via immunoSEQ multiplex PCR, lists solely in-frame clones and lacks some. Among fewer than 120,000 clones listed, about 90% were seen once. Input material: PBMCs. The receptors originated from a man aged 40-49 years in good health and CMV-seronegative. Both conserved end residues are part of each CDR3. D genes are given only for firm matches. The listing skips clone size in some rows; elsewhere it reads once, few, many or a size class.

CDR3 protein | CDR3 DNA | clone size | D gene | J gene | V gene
CASSFDRDRTEAFF | TGTGCCAGCAGCTTCGACAGGGATCGCACTGAAGCTTTCTTT | - | TRBD1 | TRBJ1-1 | TRBV5-4
CASSGGDFTDTQYF | TGTGCCAGCAGCGGCGGGGACTTCACAGATACGCAGTATTTT | - | - | TRBJ2-3 | TRBV9
CASRRTGTGADTQYF | TGTGCCAGCAGGAGAACCGGGACAGGAGCAGATACGCAGTATTTT | - | TRBD1 | TRBJ2-3 | TRBV11-3
CASSLASGGVSGANVLTF | TGCGCCAGCAGCTTGGCTAGCGGGGGTGTCTCTGGGGCCAACGTCCTGACTTTC | once | TRBD2 | TRBJ2-6 | TRBV5-1
CASLEPGFNYGYTF | TGTGCCAGCCTTGAACCAGGGTTTAACTATGGCTACACCTTC | - | - | TRBJ1-2 | TRBV28
CASSVDRGPMNTEAFF | TGTGCCAGCAGTGTCGACAGGGGGCCCATGAACACTGAAGCTTTCTTT | - | TRBD1 | TRBJ1-1 | TRBV25-1
CASSLQGFTEAFF | TGTGCCAGCAGCTTACAGGGTTTTACTGAAGCTTTCTTT | - | - | TRBJ1-1 | TRBV5-4
CATYSGRGSVTDTQYF | TGTGCCACCTATAGTGGAAGAGGTTCGGTCACAGATACGCAGTATTTT | - | - | TRBJ2-3 | TRBV27
CASSYSRSMKNTEAFF | TGTGCCAGCAGTTACTCCCGCAGTATGAAGAACACTGAAGCTTTCTTT | few | - | TRBJ1-1 | TRBV6-5
CASSQRGGSGYTF | TGTGCCAGCAGCCAAAGGGGGGGGAGTGGCTACACCTTC | - | - | TRBJ1-2 | TRBV4-2
CATQPDRKNQPQHF | TGTGCCACCCAGCCCGACAGGAAAAATCAGCCCCAGCATTTT | - | - | TRBJ1-5 | TRBV15
CAWSLRPSGGAGNEQFF | TGTGCCTGGAGTCTCAGGCCTAGCGGGGGGGCTGGCAATGAGCAGTTCTTC | - | TRBD2 | TRBJ2-1 | TRBV30
CASSLAGPSGNTIYF | TGTGCCAGCAGCTTGGCAGGGCCCTCTGGAAACACCATATATTTT | - | - | TRBJ1-3 | TRBV5-4
CASKNAGLTTDTQYF | TGTGCCAGCAAAAATGCGGGACTAACCACAGATACGCAGTATTTT | - | TRBD2 | TRBJ2-3 | TRBV6-5
CASSPRGLDNSPLHF | TGTGCCAGCAGCCCCAGGGGCCTCGATAATTCACCCCTCCACTTT | - | - | TRBJ1-6 | TRBV14
CASSQEWQGGRTEAFF | TGTGCCAGCAGCCAAGAATGGCAGGGTGGGAGGACTGAAGCTTTCTTT | - | - | TRBJ1-1 | TRBV4-2
CASSRGDLYNEQFF | TGTGCCAGCAGCCGGGGGGACTTATACAATGAGCAGTTCTTC | few | TRBD2 | TRBJ2-1 | TRBV7-6
CASSTRDGGDTQYF | TGTGCCAGCAGCACCCGGGACGGGGGAGATACGCAGTATTTT | - | - | TRBJ2-3 | TRBV7-9
CASSYTRTGGSEQYF | TGTGCCAGCAGTTACACGCGGACAGGGGGTAGTGAGCAGTACTTC | - | TRBD1 | TRBJ2-7 | TRBV6-6
CASSEGTGNTIYF | TGTGCCAGCAGTGAAGGTACTGGAAACACCATATATTTT | - | - | TRBJ1-3 | TRBV2
CASSERVAGGLRNEQFF | TGTGCCAGCAGTGAAAGGGTAGCGGGGGGGCTCCGCAATGAGCAGTTCTTC | - | TRBD2 | TRBJ2-1 | TRBV2
CASINPGHPYEQYF | TGTGCCAGCATTAATCCGGGACACCCCTACGAGCAGTACTTC | - | - | TRBJ2-7 | TRBV28
CASNSVGLAQETQYF | TGTGCCAGCAATAGCGTGGGACTAGCACAAGAGACCCAGTACTTC | - | TRBD2 | TRBJ2-5 | TRBV28
CASSLTRKGEREKLFF | TGTGCCAGCAGCTTAACTCGGAAGGGGGAGAGGGAAAAACTGTTTTTT | - | - | TRBJ1-4 | TRBV5-8
CASSLFTVNTEAFF | TGCGCCAGCAGCTTGTTTACGGTGAACACTGAAGCTTTCTTT | - | - | TRBJ1-1 | TRBV5-1
CASSARGLYGYTF | TGTGCCAGCAGCGCGCGGGGACTCTATGGCTACACCTTC | - | - | TRBJ1-2 | TRBV5-4
CASIRRFINSNQPQHF | TGCGCCAGCATCCGGAGGTTCATTAATAGCAATCAGCCCCAGCATTTT | - | - | TRBJ1-5 | TRBV5-1
CASSVGGGNEQFF | TGTGCCAGCAGCGTAGGAGGAGGGAATGAGCAGTTCTTC | few | - | TRBJ2-1 | TRBV9
CASKYRGLNTEAFF | TGTGCCAGCAAATACAGGGGGTTGAACACTGAAGCTTTCTTT | - | TRBD1 | TRBJ1-1 | TRBV6-1
CASSYSGGHTGELFF | TGTGCCAGCAGTTACTCTGGGGGCCACACCGGGGAGCTGTTTTTT | - | - | TRBJ2-2 | TRBV6-6
CASSAGTGGPDTQYF | TGTGCCAGCAGCGCCGGGACAGGTGGCCCAGATACGCAGTATTTT | - | TRBD1 | TRBJ2-3 | TRBV5-8
CAGTNTGTGTYGEQYF | TGTGCCGGCACTAATACCGGGACAGGGACCTACGGGGAGCAGTACTTC | - | TRBD1 | TRBJ2-7 | TRBV30
CASSLGPNAGNTIYF | TGTGCCAGCAGCTTAGGGCCAAATGCTGGAAACACCATATATTTT | - | - | TRBJ1-3 | TRBV7-2
CASSPTGDHGYTF | TGCGCCAGCAGCCCCACAGGGGACCATGGCTACACCTTC | - | TRBD1 | TRBJ1-2 | TRBV5-1
CASSAGTNSNQPQHF | TGTGCCAGCAGCGCCGGGACAAATAGCAATCAGCCCCAGCATTTT | - | - | TRBJ1-5 | TRBV5-4
CAISASSGEANYGYTF | TGTGCCATCAGTGCCTCCTCAGGGGAAGCTAACTATGGCTACACCTTC | - | - | TRBJ1-2 | TRBV10-3
CASITRTGTNEQFF | TGTGCCAGCATTACCAGGACAGGGACCAATGAGCAGTTCTTC | once | TRBD1 | TRBJ2-1 | TRBV5-6
CASSLEGARDEAFF | TGTGCCAGCAGCTTGGAAGGGGCGCGGGATGAAGCTTTCTTT | - | - | TRBJ1-1 | TRBV5-4
CASSLGHANTGELFF | TGCGCCAGCAGCTTGGGACACGCGAACACCGGGGAGCTGTTTTTT | - | - | TRBJ2-2 | TRBV5-1
CASGRSTEAFF | TGTGCCAGCGGGCGTTCCACTGAAGCTTTCTTT | - | - | TRBJ1-1 | TRBV7-9
CASSVRDSNYGYTF | TGTGCCAGCAGCGTCCGGGATTCTAACTATGGCTACACCTTC | - | - | TRBJ1-2 | TRBV11-2
CASSLPDRGRVHEQYF | TGTGCCAGCAGCTTACCTGACAGGGGGCGCGTCCACGAGCAGTACTTC | - | TRBD1 | TRBJ2-7 | TRBV7-2
CASSARDKLNYGYTF | TGTGCCAGCAGCGCCCGGGACAAGCTTAACTATGGCTACACCTTC | - | - | TRBJ1-2 | TRBV7-2
CASSLGGRSEQFF | TGTGCCAGCAGCTTAGGGGGGCGTAGTGAGCAGTTCTTC | - | - | TRBJ2-1 | TRBV11-3
CASGQGGEKLFF | TGTGCCAGTGGACAGGGGGGTGAAAAACTGTTTTTT | few | TRBD1 | TRBJ1-4 | TRBV19
CASSSQGIQPQHF | TGTGCCAGCAGCTCTCAGGGGATCCAGCCCCAGCATTTT | - | - | TRBJ1-5 | TRBV7-7
CASSLGTGNQPQHF | TGTGCCAGCAGCCTCGGGACAGGGAATCAGCCCCAGCATTTT | - | TRBD1 | TRBJ1-5 | TRBV7-6
CASSLTYPGVQETQYF | TGTGCCAGCAGCCTAACTTACCCGGGGGTCCAAGAGACCCAGTACTTC | - | - | TRBJ2-5 | TRBV2
CASSYPPPGKTQYF | TGTGCCAGCAGTTATCCCCCCCCCGGGAAGACCCAGTACTTC | - | - | TRBJ2-5 | TRBV11-2
CASSYSAMSYNEQFF | TGTGCCAGCAGTTACTCGGCCATGTCCTACAATGAGCAGTTCTTC | - | - | TRBJ2-1 | TRBV6-7
CSGSTGEETQYF | TGCAGCGGATCGACAGGGGAAGAGACCCAGTACTTC | - | TRBD1 | TRBJ2-5 | TRBV29-1
CASSGTGDRMNTEAFF | TGTGCCAGCAGTGGAACAGGGGACAGGATGAACACTGAAGCTTTCTTT | - | TRBD1 | TRBJ1-1 | TRBV6-1
CASSAGLAGVQAADTQYF | TGCGCCAGCAGCGCAGGACTAGCGGGGGTCCAGGCCGCAGATACGCAGTATTTT | - | TRBD2 | TRBJ2-3 | TRBV5-1
CASSLWASSETQYF | TGTGCCAGCAGTTTATGGGCCAGCTCAGAGACCCAGTACTTC | - | - | TRBJ2-5 | TRBV27
CASSDGEVYGYTF | TGTGCCAGCAGCGACGGGGAGGTCTATGGCTACACCTTC | - | - | TRBJ1-2 | TRBV5-4